A selection of T cell receptor beta chains follows, all from one sample in a study of T-cell memory formation after mild COVID-19. TCRdb used MiXCR to reprocess the 5' RACE reads, holding one entry per CDR3 protein. The data contain about 340,000 distinct CDR3 sequences, 15% of them singletons. Source material: PBMCs or a T cell subset sorted from them (not recorded which). These receptors all stem from a man aged 18-30 years who had mild COVID-19 (a few samples of this study predate the infection). Cell type and time point are not known. Both conserved end residues are part of each CDR3. Fields, in order: J gene, V gene, D gene, CDR3 protein. The D gene is left open where the match is weak.

j_call: TRBJ2-5; v_call: TRBV11-2; d_call: .; cdr3_aa: CASSFTGAWETQYF
j_call: TRBJ1-1; v_call: TRBV7-9; d_call: .; cdr3_aa: CASSRLGGAKDTEAFF
j_call: TRBJ2-3; v_call: TRBV9; d_call: TRBD2; cdr3_aa: CASNLAGVTDTQYF
j_call: TRBJ2-1; v_call: TRBV11-3; d_call: .; cdr3_aa: CASSPLWGHEQFF
j_call: TRBJ2-7; v_call: TRBV4-2; d_call: .; cdr3_aa: CASSQNQGSSYEQYF
j_call: TRBJ2-3; v_call: TRBV2; d_call: .; cdr3_aa: CASGVQGGGTDTQYF
j_call: TRBJ2-3; v_call: TRBV5-6; d_call: .; cdr3_aa: CASKVRGPGTDTQYF
j_call: TRBJ1-1; v_call: TRBV20-1; d_call: .; cdr3_aa: CSARDIRTEEAFF
j_call: TRBJ1-6; v_call: TRBV20-1; d_call: .; cdr3_aa: CSARADTTGAPLHF
j_call: TRBJ2-1; v_call: TRBV5-6; d_call: .; cdr3_aa: CASSFSLLEQFF
j_call: TRBJ2-1; v_call: TRBV19; d_call: .; cdr3_aa: CASSTPGYREQFF
j_call: TRBJ2-1; v_call: TRBV7-9; d_call: .; cdr3_aa: CASRLTDYINNEQFF
j_call: TRBJ2-2; v_call: TRBV12-3/TRBV12-4; d_call: .; cdr3_aa: CASSFGGSTGELFF
j_call: TRBJ2-7; v_call: TRBV18; d_call: TRBD1; cdr3_aa: CASSRDRADYEQYF
j_call: TRBJ2-7; v_call: TRBV5-1; d_call: .; cdr3_aa: CASSLGQDSYEQYF
j_call: TRBJ2-5; v_call: TRBV2; d_call: .; cdr3_aa: CASRRAGEETQYF
j_call: TRBJ2-5; v_call: TRBV10-3; d_call: .; cdr3_aa: CATLRELEETQYF
j_call: TRBJ2-3; v_call: TRBV11-3; d_call: .; cdr3_aa: CASSLRGRGRDTQYF
j_call: TRBJ2-2; v_call: TRBV7-6; d_call: TRBD1; cdr3_aa: CASSLGQGGTGELFF
j_call: TRBJ1-2; v_call: TRBV28; d_call: TRBD1; cdr3_aa: CASSSSGTGDPYGYTF
j_call: TRBJ1-1; v_call: TRBV6-5; d_call: .; cdr3_aa: CASSPQGLTEAFF
j_call: TRBJ2-6; v_call: TRBV6-2/TRBV6-3; d_call: .; cdr3_aa: CASSYSRTFGGWLWPSGANVLTF
j_call: TRBJ1-1; v_call: TRBV5-6; d_call: .; cdr3_aa: CASSTFTEAFF
j_call: TRBJ2-2; v_call: TRBV20-1; d_call: TRBD2; cdr3_aa: CSANSGGNTGELFF
j_call: TRBJ2-3; v_call: TRBV9; d_call: .; cdr3_aa: CASSVAAFRVNYTQYF
j_call: TRBJ2-5; v_call: TRBV20-1; d_call: TRBD1; cdr3_aa: CSARDQGALFQETQYF
j_call: TRBJ2-7; v_call: TRBV9; d_call: .; cdr3_aa: CASRGVGYEQYF
j_call: TRBJ2-2; v_call: TRBV9; d_call: TRBD1; cdr3_aa: CASSERQGPSGELFF
j_call: TRBJ2-1; v_call: TRBV5-5; d_call: .; cdr3_aa: CASSFWNEQFF
j_call: TRBJ1-1; v_call: TRBV7-9; d_call: TRBD1; cdr3_aa: CASSYRDSDTEAFF
j_call: TRBJ2-7; v_call: TRBV20-1; d_call: TRBD1; cdr3_aa: CSAGTGVGEQYF
j_call: TRBJ2-5; v_call: TRBV20-1; d_call: TRBD2; cdr3_aa: CSSYPAQRGGETQYF
j_call: TRBJ2-3; v_call: TRBV20-1; d_call: TRBD2; cdr3_aa: CSARDSRGGGHTQYF
j_call: TRBJ2-5; v_call: TRBV12-3/TRBV12-4; d_call: .; cdr3_aa: CASQKGKETQYF
j_call: TRBJ1-3; v_call: TRBV25-1; d_call: .; cdr3_aa: CASSVGGRGDDTIYF
j_call: TRBJ2-7; v_call: TRBV11-2; d_call: TRBD1; cdr3_aa: CASSHIGGRGPYEQYF
j_call: TRBJ2-3; v_call: TRBV5-1; d_call: .; cdr3_aa: CASIPGTISVDTQYF
j_call: TRBJ2-5; v_call: TRBV20-1; d_call: TRBD2; cdr3_aa: CSALDSGHQETQYF
j_call: TRBJ1-2; v_call: TRBV12-3/TRBV12-4; d_call: .; cdr3_aa: CASSRDGYGYTF
j_call: TRBJ2-1; v_call: TRBV24-1; d_call: TRBD1; cdr3_aa: CATSDRTGTGHNEQFF
j_call: TRBJ2-1; v_call: TRBV30; d_call: .; cdr3_aa: CAWSVRGGPNEQFF
j_call: TRBJ1-2; v_call: TRBV6-5; d_call: .; cdr3_aa: CATSARMKNYGYTF
j_call: TRBJ2-5; v_call: TRBV12-3/TRBV12-4; d_call: .; cdr3_aa: CASKRTGLGETQYF
j_call: TRBJ2-1; v_call: TRBV7-6; d_call: TRBD2; cdr3_aa: CASSSAAFAGGRSYNEQFF
j_call: TRBJ2-7; v_call: TRBV29-1; d_call: TRBD1; cdr3_aa: CSVTWRTGADYEQYF
j_call: TRBJ2-4; v_call: TRBV20-1; d_call: TRBD1; cdr3_aa: CSARQGANIQYF
j_call: TRBJ2-1; v_call: TRBV29-1; d_call: .; cdr3_aa: CSVKTPAYNEQFF
j_call: TRBJ2-5; v_call: TRBV20-1; d_call: .; cdr3_aa: CSAPLPGEETQYF
j_call: TRBJ2-1; v_call: TRBV2; d_call: .; cdr3_aa: CASSVVGTSYNEQFF
j_call: TRBJ1-1; v_call: TRBV9; d_call: .; cdr3_aa: CASSVATNTEAFF
j_call: TRBJ2-3; v_call: TRBV2; d_call: .; cdr3_aa: CASSEQGGTDTQYF
j_call: TRBJ2-1; v_call: TRBV19; d_call: .; cdr3_aa: CASSIKPLLQGYNEQFF
j_call: TRBJ2-7; v_call: TRBV6-2/TRBV6-3; d_call: .; cdr3_aa: CASSDIYEQYF
j_call: TRBJ2-1; v_call: TRBV20-1; d_call: TRBD2; cdr3_aa: CSGEGNEQFF
j_call: TRBJ1-4; v_call: TRBV19; d_call: TRBD1; cdr3_aa: CASHSGTGNEKLFF
j_call: TRBJ2-7; v_call: TRBV6-2/TRBV6-3; d_call: .; cdr3_aa: CASSGALREQYF
j_call: TRBJ1-2; v_call: TRBV9; d_call: .; cdr3_aa: CASSVSPGQEGSGYTF
j_call: TRBJ2-1; v_call: TRBV7-6; d_call: .; cdr3_aa: CASSLAETSNEQFF
j_call: TRBJ1-4; v_call: TRBV9; d_call: .; cdr3_aa: CASSAEVGTNEKLFF